This T cell receptor (beta chain) originates from a study of cytomegalovirus exposure and HLA in healthy donors. About the research overall: Samples from HLA-typed donors yielded around 85 million unique TCRs in an early data release. The Caucasian-associated ancestry cluster contained 65% to 85% of the roughly 400 genotyped donors. Study-level results: Among TCR sequences, most were rare, though some public TCRs appeared in many donors. A later analysis linked a missense DCLRE1C variant to TCR beta V- and J-gene trimming.

Regarding this clone: What it recognizes is unknown.

This PCR relied on a set of 60 Vbeta primers and 13 Jbeta primers. The protocol was immunoSEQ multiplex PCR, while the TCRdb copy is restricted to in-frame clones and leaves out a portion. The data hold about 77,000 clones, with about three quarters observed a single time. CDR3 length: 15 residues. CDR1 and CDR2 (germline): SGDLS, YYNGEE. J lost 4 bases, V lost 3 bases, and 4 bases had no gene match. The specimen was PBMCs. This TCR was sampled from a middle-aged man in good health and CMV-seronegative. The chain recombines TRBV9 with TRBJ2-3, with 11 nucleotides matching TRBD2. The CDR3 nucleotides read TGTGCCAGCAGCGCGACTAGCGGGAATCCAGATACGCAGTATTTT. Translation gives CASSATSGNPDTQYF.